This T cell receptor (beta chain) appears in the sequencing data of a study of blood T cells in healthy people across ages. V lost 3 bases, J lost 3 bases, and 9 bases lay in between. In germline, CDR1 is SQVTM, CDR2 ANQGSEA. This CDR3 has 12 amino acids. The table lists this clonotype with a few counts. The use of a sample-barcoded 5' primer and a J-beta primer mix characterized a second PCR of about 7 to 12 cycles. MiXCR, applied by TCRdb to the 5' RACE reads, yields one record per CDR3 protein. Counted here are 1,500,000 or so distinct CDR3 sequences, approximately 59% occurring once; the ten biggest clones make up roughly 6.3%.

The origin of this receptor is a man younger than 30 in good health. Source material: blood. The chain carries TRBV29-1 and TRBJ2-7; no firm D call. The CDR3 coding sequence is TGCAGCGTTGAGTCGGCCAACTACGAGCAGTACTTC. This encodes CSVESANYEQYF.